Below, 6 T cell receptor beta chains from the same sample are listed, as sequenced in a study of CD8 T cells in ankylosing spondylitis. General study findings and limits: Typical of ankylosing spondylitis blood, it appeared, was a TCR beta motif of eight highly homologous variants.

TCRdb re-derived calls from the 5' RACE reads in MiXCR, one entry per CDR3 protein. The table has some 200,000 distinct CDR3 sequences, just under 7.5% seen once. These receptors have no identified antigens. Sequencing was done on a sample of blood, either unsorted or a sorted T cell fraction (not recorded which). The source of these receptors is a male donor with ankylosing spondylitis.

This clonotype has a count of ten or more. The genes are TRBV7-9 and TRBJ1-5, with a weak D call TRBD1 (5 bases). V was trimmed by 2 bases and J by 6 bases, leaving 14 bases between them. The CDR3 has 15 amino acids. CDR1 and CDR2 from the germline V gene are SEHNR and FQNEAQ (reference sequence). The CDR3 DNA sequence: TGTGCCAGCAGCTTAAGTTCCGGGACCGGTCAGCCCCAGCATTTT. Translated, it gives CASSLSSGTGQPQHF.

This chain joins TRBV30 and TRBJ1-2; 7 bases align to TRBD1. V gave up 3 bases and J gave up 3 bases; unmatched junction bases: 1. Germline V gene lookup returns CDR1 GTSNPN and CDR2 SVGIG (reference sequence). CDR3 length: 12 residues. The DNA of the CDR3 is TGTGCCTGGAGGGGACAGTACTATGGCTACACCTTC. Protein product: CAWRGQYYGYTF.

The sample holds a few counts of this clonotype. The CDR3 protein is CASSELTSTNEKLFF. CDR3 coding DNA: TGTGCCAGCAGTGAATTGACCTCAACTAATGAAAAACTGTTTTTT. The chain has TRBV6-1 and TRBJ1-4; D is ambiguous. This CDR3 region has 15 residues. V lost 2 bases and J 0 bases, leaving 7 bases between the germline ends. Germline CDR1 and CDR2: MNHNS and SASEGT.

This clonotype occurred a few times. CDR3 region: CALDEQFF. CDR3 in DNA: TGTGCCCTCGATGAGCAGTTCTTC. The chain has TRBV13 and TRBJ2-1; D is unresolved. The CDR3 consists of 8 residues. Germline CDR1 and CDR2: PRHDT and FYEKMQ (reference sequence). V lost 11 bases to trimming and J lost 8 bases, with 4 bases between them.

This clonotype was seen ten or more times. The chain recombines TRBV5-1 with TRBJ2-5; TRBD2 matches 7 bases. The V segment lost 0 bases and the J segment 2 bases; nucleotides outside the gene matches: 7. CDR3 length: 16 amino acids. Germline lookup yields CDR1 SGHRS and CDR2 YFSETQ. The CDR3 reads CASSLARLAAQETQYF. DNA for the CDR3: TGCGCCAGCAGCTTGGCTAGGCTAGCGGCACAAGAGACCCAGTACTTC.

This clonotype was observed many times. The rearrangement uses TRBV28 and TRBJ2-7, with D perhaps assigned TRBD1 or TRBD2 (5 bases each). The CDR3 is 14 residues long. Germline lookup yields CDR1 MDHEN and CDR2 SYDVKM. Trimming cost V 6 bases and J 2 bases, with 14 bases left between them. CDR3: CASSPPGRTYEQYF. As DNA, the CDR3 is TGTGCCAGCAGCCCCCCGGGACGTACCTACGAGCAGTACTTC.